The 30 T cell receptor beta chains below were found in one sample sequenced in a study of T cells after yellow fever vaccination. TCRdb passed the 5' RACE reads through MiXCR, listing each CDR3 protein once. The repertoire includes hundreds of thousands of distinct CDR3 sequences, roughly 8.4% of them detected once, and roughly 18% sits in the top ten. Source: PBMCs, taken more than 40 days after the first yellow fever vaccination. The origin of the receptors is a man aged 18 to 35 who received the YFV17D yellow fever vaccine.

The rearrangement uses TRBV29-1 and TRBJ2-3; D is undetermined. Germline V gene lookup returns CDR1 SQVTM and CDR2 ANQGSEA. The CDR3 covers 11 residues. V was cut by 5 bases and J by 4 bases, with 7 bases left in between. CDR3 DNA: TGCAGCGTTCGGGCATCAGATACGCAGTATTTT. As protein: CSVRASDTQYF.

This clonotype turned up a few times. The CDR3 reads CASSQEQQNTEAFF. The DNA for the CDR3 is TGTGCCAGCAGCCAAGAACAGCAGAACACTGAAGCTTTCTTT. This chain connects TRBV4-2 to TRBJ1-1; D remains ambiguous. The V gene lost 0 bases and the J gene lost 1 base, with 6 bases spanning the gap. The germline gives CDR1 LGHNA, CDR2 YNFKEQ. The CDR3 consists of 14 residues.

With respect to this clonotype: A much bigger clone sits one base away, suggesting this may be a read error. The chain carries TRBV5-1 and TRBJ2-1; either TRBD1 or TRBD2 may fit D (6 bases each). The germline V gene has CDR1 SGHRS and CDR2 YFSETQ. This CDR3 has 15 residues. CDR3 amino acids: CASSGPGAGYNVQFF. For the CDR3, the DNA is TGCGCCAGCAGCGGGCCGGGGGCTGGATACAATGTGCAGTTCTTC.

The chain links TRBV20-1 to TRBJ2-1; D gene uncertain. Germline CDR1 is DFQATT and CDR2 is SNEGSKA (reference sequence). The length of the CDR3 is 10 residues. The V end lost 1 base, the J end lost 7 bases, and 2 bases lay between the germline ends. CDR3 sequence: CSARVNEQFF. The CDR3 DNA is TGCAGTGCTAGAGTTAATGAGCAGTTCTTC.

This clonotype was found many times. The chain combines TRBV9 with TRBJ2-1, with no clear D. The V end was cut by 0 bases, the J end by 0 bases, with 7 bases between. The CDR3 consists of 15 residues. Per the germline V gene, CDR1 is SGDLS and CDR2 is YYNGEE. DNA for the CDR3: TGTGCCAGCAGCGTAGTGGGAAGCTCCTACAATGAGCAGTTCTTC. Translating gives CASSVVGSSYNEQFF.

This clonotype has a handful of counts. The chain has TRBV10-3 and TRBJ2-5; D perhaps matches TRBD2 (6 bases). In germline, CDR1 is ENHRY, CDR2 SYGVKD. Trimming left V 4 bases short and J 3 bases short, with 9 bases between. The length of the CDR3 is 13 residues. The CDR3 loop reads CAISAGLEETQYF. The DNA of the CDR3 is TGTGCCATCAGTGCGGGACTCGAAGAGACCCAGTACTTC.

The table lists this clonotype with a few counts. The chain recombines TRBV27 with TRBJ2-3; D may be TRBD1 (6 bases). Trimming took off 5 bases at V and 0 bases at J, with 21 bases between the two ends. The CDR3 runs 18 residues. Germline lookup yields CDR1 MNHEY and CDR2 SMNVEV (reference sequence). CDR3 sequence (DNA): TGTGCCAGCAGTCTTACCTCCCCAGGGGCAACGAGCACAGATACGCAGTATTTT. Translation gives CASSLTSPGATSTDTQYF.

The chain has TRBV9 and TRBJ1-2; no clear D. The CDR3 is 16 amino acids. Germline CDR1 reads SGDLS; CDR2 reads YYNGEE. V was cut by 1 base and J by 4 bases, with 17 bases left in between. DNA of the CDR3: TGTGCCAGCAGCGTATCCGCTGGCAGTTTTGGCTATGGCTACACCTTC. Protein sequence: CASSVSAGSFGYGYTF.

The chain links TRBV18 to TRBJ2-7; the match to TRBD1 covers 8 bases. Germline V gene lookup returns CDR1 KGHSH and CDR2 LQKENI. V shed 3 bases, J shed 0 bases, and the junction held 10 bases outside the gene matches. The CDR3 has 17 amino acids. The CDR3, as DNA: TGTGCCAGCTCACCGTTTGCCGGGACAGGATTCTCCTACGAGCAGTACTTC. It translates to CASSPFAGTGFSYEQYF.

This clonotype was observed many times. The chain joins TRBV5-1 to TRBJ2-1, with D unclear. Germline lookup yields CDR1 SGHRS and CDR2 YFSETQ. V lost 4 bases to trimming and J lost 5 bases, with 10 bases between them. The CDR3 loop spans 13 amino acids. The CDR3 here is CASSGPTNNEQFF. CDR3 in DNA: TGCGCCAGCAGCGGCCCTACAAACAATGAGCAGTTCTTC.

This clonotype was detected a few times. V is TRBV12-3 or TRBV12-4 and J is TRBJ1-3; 7 nucleotides agree with TRBD1. The CDR3 runs 14 residues. J gave up 1 base and V 5 bases, and 2 bases lay outside the gene matches. CDR3 DNA: TGTGCCAGCAGTACACAGGGGTCTGGAAACACCATATATTTT. Translating gives CASSTQGSGNTIYF.

This chain joins TRBV4-3 and TRBJ2-1; possible D gene TRBD2, 6 bases. V lost 2 bases and J lost 9, with 14 bases in between. CDR1 is LGHNA, CDR2 YSLEER, per germline. The CDR3 consists of 14 residues. DNA of the CDR3: TGCGCCAGCAGCCAAATGGGACTTAAGGGTGAGCAGTTCTTC. It translates to CASSQMGLKGEQFF.

The V call is TRBV12-3 or TRBV12-4, the J call TRBJ1-1; D is ambiguous. V gave up 6 bases and J gave up 1 base, with 9 bases separating them. The CDR3 consists of 13 residues. CDR3 sequence reads: CASSTEKNTEAFF. In DNA, the CDR3 is TGTGCCAGCAGCACAGAGAAGAACACTGAAGCTTTCTTT.

The rearrangement joins TRBV12-3 or TRBV12-4 to TRBJ2-1; a weak D match, TRBD2 (7 bases). V gave up 11 bases and J gave up 0 bases, with 14 bases separating them. The CDR3 has 14 residues. CDR3 coding DNA: TGTGCCGGAGGGGGGGGGAGCTCCTACAATGAGCAGTTCTTC. Encoded protein: CAGGGGSSYNEQFF.

V and J are TRBV20-1 and TRBJ2-3, with TRBD2 identical over 8 bases. Per the germline V gene, CDR1 is DFQATT and CDR2 is SNEGSKA (reference sequence). Trimming removed 5 bases from V and 0 bases from J; junction bases left unmatched: 4. The CDR3 sequence is 14 residues long. CDR3: CSALLAASTDTQYF. The CDR3 coding sequence is TGCAGTGCTTTACTAGCGGCTAGCACAGATACGCAGTATTTT.

The chain recombines TRBV29-1 with TRBJ1-5; D perhaps matches TRBD1 (5 bases). With 4 bases removed from V and 4 bases from J, the gap between germline ends came to 11 bases. The CDR3 is made up of 13 amino acids. Germline V gene sequence: CDR1 SQVTM, CDR2 ANQGSEA. The CDR3 DNA is TGCAGCGTTGGGTGGGGCCGGAATCAGCCCCAGCATTTT. This encodes CSVGWGRNQPQHF.

In this sample, this clonotype turned up many times. The chain recombines TRBV7-2 with TRBJ2-6; D gene unclear. The CDR3 totals 14 residues. Germline CDR1 and CDR2: SGHTA and FQGNSA. With 1 base removed from V and 0 bases from J, the gap between germline ends came to 1 base. This CDR3 reads CASSLVSGANVLTF. Written as DNA, the CDR3 is TGTGCCAGCAGCTTAGTCTCTGGGGCCAACGTCCTGACTTTC.

The chain employs TRBV29-1 and TRBJ2-6; no clear D gene. The CDR3 totals 13 residues. Germline V gives CDR1 SQVTM, CDR2 ANQGSEA. The CDR3 loop is CSGFREGANVLTF. Here the CDR3 DNA reads TGCAGTGGGTTTAGGGAAGGGGCCAACGTCCTGACTTTC.

This clonotype was found a few times. This rearrangement joins TRBV20-1 to TRBJ2-1, with TRBD2 matching 11 bases. CDR3 length: 15 amino acids. Trimming at V came to 5 bases and at J to 6 bases, leaving 9 bases not matched to a gene. The germline V gene encodes CDR1 DFQATT and CDR2 SNEGSKA (reference sequence). CDR3 loop: CSASSGTSGSNEQFF. DNA for the CDR3: TGCAGTGCTTCCTCCGGGACTAGCGGTAGCAATGAGCAGTTCTTC.

The chain combines TRBV5-5 with TRBJ2-7; perhaps D is TRBD1 or TRBD2 (5 bases each). V was shortened by 0 bases and J by 7 bases, with 11 bases between the two germline ends. Germline V gene data show CDR1 as SGHKS and CDR2 as YYEKEE (reference sequence). The CDR3 is 13 amino acids. CDR3 nucleotides: TGTGCCAGCAGCTTGGCTGGGGGTACAGAGCAGTACGTC. This gives the protein CASSLAGGTEQYV.

This clonotype was observed a few times. This chain links TRBV11-2 with TRBJ1-1; D unresolved. Between the trimmed V and J ends, which lost 1 base and 1 base, there was a span of 13 bases. The CDR3 loop spans 16 amino acids. Germline V lookup: CDR1 SGHAT, CDR2 FQNNGV. CDR3 bases: TGTGCCAGCAGCTTAGTGATTGGGGTAGGGAACACTGAAGCTTTCTTT. It translates to CASSLVIGVGNTEAFF.

The chain has TRBV28 and TRBJ1-1; D unclear. With 7 bases removed from V and 0 bases from J, the gap between germline ends came to 12 bases. CDR3 length: 14 residues. Looked up from germline, CDR1 is MDHEN and CDR2 is SYDVKM. The CDR3 nucleotides read TGTGCCAGCAAAATTCGGAGATTGAACACTGAAGCTTTCTTT. Translated: CASKIRRLNTEAFF.

The J gene is TRBJ2-5, the V gene TRBV20-1, with D unclear. V gave up 3 bases and J gave up 0 bases, with 8 bases separating them. The CDR3 has 13 residues. Germline CDR1 is DFQATT and CDR2 is SNEGSKA (reference sequence). The CDR3 protein is CSASTMYQETQYF. The CDR3 region has the DNA TGCAGTGCTAGTACGATGTACCAAGAGACCCAGTACTTC.

The V call is TRBV4-3, the J call TRBJ2-5; no reliable D call. The V end was cut by 2 bases, the J end by 4 bases, with 17 bases between. The CDR3 has 16 residues. Germline values: CDR1 LGHNA, CDR2 YSLEER. In nucleotides, the CDR3 is TGCGCCAGCAGCCAATCAATCCCACCTAAGGGAGAGACCCAGTACTTC. Translated: CASSQSIPPKGETQYF.

This clonotype was seen a handful of times. J is TRBJ2-7 and V is TRBV28, with 13 nucleotides matching TRBD2. This CDR3 is built from 16 residues. CDR1 and CDR2 from the germline V gene are MDHEN and SYDVKM. V gave up 8 bases and J gave up 3 bases; unmatched junction bases: 10. The CDR3: CASPPPGTSGVYEQYV. CDR3 in DNA: TGTGCCAGCCCACCCCCCGGGACTAGCGGGGTCTACGAGCAGTACGTC.

With respect to this clonotype: Germline is not matched at one junction end, which may reflect a read error. The V and J genes are TRBV20-1 and TRBJ2-1; TRBD2 agrees at 13 bases. Germline V CDR1 and CDR2: DFQATT, SNEGSKA (reference sequence). This CDR3 is built from 16 residues. CDR3 amino acids: CCASVTSGGIYNEQFF. Written as DNA, the CDR3 is TGCTGTGCTAGTGTGACTAGCGGGGGGATCTACAATGAGCAGTTCTTC.

This chain connects TRBV5-1 to TRBJ2-3; a possible D gene is TRBD2 (7 bases). The germline gives CDR1 SGHRS, CDR2 YFSETQ. The CDR3 spans 13 residues. The V and J ends lost 9 bases and 3 bases respectively, with 14 bases between them. The CDR3 sequence: CATEGEGTDTQYF. CDR3 coding DNA: TGCGCCACCGAGGGGGAGGGGACAGATACGCAGTATTTT.

The rearrangement uses TRBV14 and TRBJ1-2; no firm D call. The V end lost 0 bases, the J end lost 8 bases, and 16 bases lay between the germline ends. The germline V gene encodes CDR1 SGHDN and CDR2 FVKESK. The CDR3 runs 15 residues. The DNA for the CDR3 is TGTGCCAGCAGCCAAGATCTTCGAGACTTGAGAGGCTACACCTTC. Amino acid sequence: CASSQDLRDLRGYTF.

The chain has TRBV7-9 and TRBJ2-7; D assignment may be TRBD1 or TRBD2 (5 bases each). The CDR3 loop spans 16 amino acids. The V gene's germline CDR1 is SEHNR and CDR2 FQNEAQ (reference sequence). Trimming took 5 bases from V and 4 from J, leaving 21 bases between them. The CDR3 reads CASSESSGEGPYEQYF. The CDR3 nucleotides are TGTGCCAGCAGCGAATCCTCTGGAGAGGGACCGTACGAGCAGTACTTC.

The genes are TRBV5-8 and TRBJ2-5; D may be TRBD1 or TRBD2 (5 bases each). Trimming took off 4 bases at V and 0 bases at J, with 13 bases between the two ends. The CDR3 loop spans 15 amino acids. Germline V gives CDR1 SGHTS, CDR2 YDEGEE. The CDR3 sequence is CASSPRDGYQETQYF. The CDR3 nucleotides read TGTGCCAGCAGCCCACGGGACGGGTACCAAGAGACCCAGTACTTC. The full variable domain, completed using reference TRBV5-8 and TRBJ2-5, is EAGVTQSPTHLIKTRGQQATLRCSPISGHTSVYWYQQALGLGLQFLLWYDEGEERNRGNFPPRFSGRQFPNYSSELNVNALELEDSALYLCASSPRDGYQETQYFGPGTRLLVL.